The sequence of this T cell receptor (beta chain) was determined in a study of shared clonotypes between healthy human individuals (dated by TCRdb to 2020 to 2021). Regarding the complete study: The cohort included three men and a couple of women between 18 and 49 years of age. Blood TCR repertoires of five healthy adults were deeply sequenced to estimate repertoire size and the extent of clonotype sharing between individuals. Between about 0.94 and 10 billion PBMCs per donor were obtained by leukapheresis. To increase sequencing depth and limit assay-specific biases, TCR repertoire library preparation and sequencing were carried out by different laboratories using diverse techniques.

In the case of this clone: Its antigen remains undetermined. No base-level quality is on record; no much larger clone is a single base apart.

Donors were healthy HIV-negative adults with no recently reported acute infections or vaccinations. Every donor was a Caucasian adult living in Nashville, Tennessee, USA. For unsorted samples, 100 million or so PBMCs were counted, and genomic DNA was extracted using the QIAamp DNA Blood Mini kit. After blood collection by leukapheresis, PBMCs were isolated using Ficoll-Histopaque density gradient centrifugation and then cryopreserved in the vapor phase of liquid nitrogen. TCR CDR3 regions were amplified from genomic DNA by multiplex PCR using the deep immunoSEQ assay. Extracted genomic DNA from each cell subset was spread evenly across all wells of several immunoSEQ 96-well plates, with each plate serving as a replicate. For unsorted PBMC, around 300 ng genomic DNA, equal to approximately 30,000 T cell genomes, was loaded into each replicate PCR. Ten immunoSEQ deep assay plates were used to sequence unsorted PBMC genomic DNA. Purified libraries were measured with a Qubit 3.0 fluorometer, size-checked on a Bioanalyzer 2100, and measured again with the KAPA Library Quantification kit. Every immunoSEQ 96-well plate was sequenced on a separate single-read 150-cycle Illumina NextSeq 550 flow cell. From the authors' description of their analysis: Because the immunoSEQ output included only junctional sequences and no quality scores, the filtering could not be the same as the filtering used for full-length reads. Sequences were annotated with PyIR, a Python wrapper for IgBLAST v1.9, and V/J genes and CDR3 were assigned using IMGT germline references. Reads were removed for weak V/J assignments (E-value above 1e-6), missing CDR3, stop codons, out-of-frame junctions, or ambiguous translated residues. V3J clonotypes were defined by identical inferred V gene, J gene, and CDR3 amino acid sequence. Percentage overlap between repertoires was calculated by dividing the number of shared unique clonotypes by the size of the smaller repertoire. Richness of each repertoire was evaluated using RTK rarefaction, the Chao1 estimator, and Recon v2.1 estimates of unobserved clonotypes. The source is immuneACCESS, and TCRdb retained only in-frame sequences with V and J called. Part of the clones is not carried over; for the studies checked, unresolved V genes explain less than half of this, and the remainder is unexplained. V and J calls and clone size are those listed in that table; D and trimming were worked out from the DNA. The sample includes more than 400,000 clones, with 70% to 80% observed a single time. The ten largest clonotypes hold about 11% of the sample.

On the study overall, not on this receptor specifically: Pairwise subsampling indicated that sequencing depth was expected to affect the degree of clonotype sharing among donors. The genetic and exposure-history diversity represented was limited by the small number of donors. Sampling was restricted to blood, and TCR repertoires in tissue are likely to differ from TCR repertoires in blood.

The source is a middle-aged woman in good health. Some clones in this sample may be carry-over from other donors' samples. Sequenced material: PBMCs.

The CDR3 reads CASSFYRGLYEQYF. In nucleotides, the sequence is TGTGCCAGCAGCTTTTACAGGGGACTCTACGAGCAGTACTTC. This chain joins TRBV7-9 to TRBJ2-7; the D segment could be TRBD1, given 7 matching bases. The CDR3 holds 14 amino acids from the cysteine to the phenylalanine. Only the CDR3 portion is preserved as DNA: 42 bases, with reading frame beginning at the first base. Sequences SEHNR (CDR1) and FQNEAQ (CDR2) are obtained from the germline V gene (reference sequence). The junction carries 12 bases between V and J, which are trimmed by 3 bases and 3 bases respectively.